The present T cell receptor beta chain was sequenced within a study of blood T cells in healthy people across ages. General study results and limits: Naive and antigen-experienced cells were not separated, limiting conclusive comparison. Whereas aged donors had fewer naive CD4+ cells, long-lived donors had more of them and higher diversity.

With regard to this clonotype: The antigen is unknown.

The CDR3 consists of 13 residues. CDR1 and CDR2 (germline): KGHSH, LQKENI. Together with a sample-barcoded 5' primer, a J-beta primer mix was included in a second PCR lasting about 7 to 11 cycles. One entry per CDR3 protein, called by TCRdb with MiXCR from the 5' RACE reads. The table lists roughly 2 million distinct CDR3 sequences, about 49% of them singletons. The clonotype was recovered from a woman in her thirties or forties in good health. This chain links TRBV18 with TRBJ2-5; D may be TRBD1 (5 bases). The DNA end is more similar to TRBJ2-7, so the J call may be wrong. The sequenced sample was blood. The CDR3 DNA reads TGTGCCAGCTCACCGTTACAGGACTACGAGCAGTACTTC. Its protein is CASSPLQDYEQYF.